Shown below are 19 T cell receptor beta chains from a single sample sequenced in a study of OX40 agonist ivuxolimab in advanced cancers. Assay used: immunoSEQ multiplex PCR; TCRdb lists only in-frame clones, some missing. The table includes tens of thousands of clones, approximately 87% detected once. The starting material was CD4+ or CD8+ T cells sorted from blood, obtained in a trial of the OX40 agonist ivuxolimab. These receptors originate from an adult with an advanced solid tumor such as melanoma, head and neck, liver or kidney cancer.

The genes are TRBV11-3 and TRBJ2-2, with a weak D call TRBD1 (7 bases). The CDR3 has 15 amino acids. Trimming removed 5 bases from V and 6 bases from J, with 16 bases in between. CDR1 and CDR2 from the germline V gene are SGHNT and YENEEA. CDR3: CASSGGTANAGELFF. The CDR3 DNA reads as TGTGCCAGCAGCGGCGGGACAGCCAACGCCGGGGAGCTGTTTTTT.

V is TRBV19 and J is TRBJ1-1; no clear D gene. Germline V gives CDR1 LNHDA, CDR2 SQIVND (reference sequence). Trimming pared 8 bases from V and 1 base from J, leaving 11 bases between. The CDR3 has 13 residues. The CDR3 here is CASGRAANTEAFF. The CDR3 DNA follows: TGTGCCAGTGGGCGGGCGGCGAACACTGAAGCTTTCTTT.

This clone was seen just once. The rearrangement joins TRBV6-5 to TRBJ2-1; 8 bases agree with TRBD2. CDR1 and CDR2 from the germline V gene are MNHEY and SVGAGI. This CDR3 contains 14 residues. Trimming removed 6 bases from V and 8 bases from J; junction bases left unmatched: 9. CDR3 sequence reads: CASRSGTSLDEQFF. For the CDR3, the DNA is TGTGCCAGCAGGTCGGGGACTAGTTTGGATGAGCAGTTCTTC.

This chain connects TRBV5-8 to TRBJ2-2, with D uncertain. Germline assignment: CDR1 SGHTS and CDR2 YDEGEE. The CDR3 is 13 amino acids. Between the trimmed V and J ends, which lost 3 bases and 7 bases, there was a span of 10 bases. CDR3 bases: TGTGCCAGCAGCTCAAGAGATCGCGGGGAGCTGTTTTTT. Protein sequence: CASSSRDRGELFF.

This clone was counted only a few times. V usage is TRBV2 and J usage is TRBJ1-2; TRBD1 might be the D (5 bases). This CDR3 is built from 14 residues. The V and J ends lost 8 bases and 6 bases respectively, with 19 bases between them. CDR1 is SNHLY, CDR2 FYNNEI, per germline. In DNA form, the CDR3 reads TGTGCCAGCGGTGGAATAGGGGCGTCGGATGGCTACACCTTC. Translation gives CASGGIGASDGYTF.

The gene calls are TRBV28 and TRBJ1-1, with D hard to call. Trimming cost V 6 bases and J 1 base, with 12 bases left between them. Looked up from germline, CDR1 is MDHEN and CDR2 is SYDVKM. This CDR3 is built from 14 residues. For the CDR3, the DNA is TGTGCCAGCAGCTCCTATTATGGGAACACTGAAGCTTTCTTT. It specifies CASSSYYGNTEAFF.

The CDR3 reads CASSLSITGKETQYF. DNA of the CDR3: TGTGCCAGCAGTTTATCGATTACAGGGAAGGAGACCCAGTACTTC. The V and J genes are TRBV27 and TRBJ2-5; a possible D gene is TRBD1 (6 bases). V lost 0 bases and J 5 bases, leaving 13 bases between the germline ends. Germline V gene sequence: CDR1 MNHEY, CDR2 SMNVEV (reference sequence). The CDR3 loop spans 15 amino acids.

This chain links TRBV7-2 with TRBJ2-1; 8 bases match TRBD2. J was trimmed by 10 bases and V by 5 bases; bases with no gene match: 13. The CDR3 contains 15 residues. Germline CDR1 reads SGHTA; CDR2 reads FQGNSA. The chain's CDR3 is CASSLGAGGAGEQFF. The CDR3 nucleotides are TGTGCCAGCAGCCTTGGGGCGGGAGGTGCGGGGGAGCAGTTCTTC.

This chain links TRBV19 with TRBJ2-2, with 7 bases matching TRBD1. The germline V gene encodes CDR1 LNHDA and CDR2 SQIVND (reference sequence). This CDR3 region has 15 residues. Trimming at V came to 4 bases and at J to 3 bases, leaving 5 bases not matched to a gene. CDR3 nucleotides: TGTGCCAGTAGTAAAATTACAGGGGACACCGGGGAGCTGTTTTTT. It is translated as CASSKITGDTGELFF.

The J gene is TRBJ1-5, the V gene TRBV7-2, with D possibly being TRBD1 (6 bases). The CDR3 sequence is 15 residues long. Trimming cost V 5 bases and J 6 bases, with 17 bases left between them. Germline V gene data show CDR1 as SGHTA and CDR2 as FQGNSA. As DNA, the CDR3 is TGTGCCAGCAGCCCCGGCCGGGGGGCCAGTCAGCCCCAGCATTTT. Translated: CASSPGRGASQPQHF.

The CDR3 nucleotides are TGCAGTGCTGGGAATGCGGAGACCCAGTACTTC. This encodes CSAGNAETQYF. The chain links TRBV20-1 to TRBJ2-5; D is undetermined. The germline gives CDR1 DFQATT, CDR2 SNEGSKA (reference sequence). The CDR3 totals 11 residues. Trimming left V 5 bases short and J 5 bases short, with 9 bases between.

The rearrangement uses TRBV5-1 and TRBJ1-1; D unresolved. The CDR3 has 14 amino acids. CDR1 SGHRS and CDR2 YFSETQ come from the germline V gene. V lost 1 base and J 5 bases, leaving 12 bases between the germline ends. CDR3 in amino acids: CASSLTGGSTEAFF. The CDR3 DNA is TGCGCCAGCAGCTTGACGGGCGGGAGTACTGAAGCTTTCTTT.

The chain links TRBV7-9 to TRBJ2-2, with TRBD2 identical over 9 bases. The length of the CDR3 is 14 residues. Losses at the gene ends were 7 bases for V and 3 bases for J; bases not matched to a gene: 3. In germline, CDR1 is SEHNR, CDR2 FQNEAQ (reference sequence). CDR3 loop: CASKREVDTGELFF. CDR3 nucleotide sequence: TGTGCCAGCAAGCGGGAGGTCGACACCGGGGAGCTGTTTTTT.

V and J are TRBV28 and TRBJ2-3; D uncertain. The V end lost 1 base, the J end lost 9 bases, and 8 bases lay between the germline ends. Germline V lookup: CDR1 MDHEN, CDR2 SYDVKM. This CDR3 spans 12 amino acids. As DNA, the CDR3 is TGTGCCAGCAGTTTATTGGTAGACACGCAGTATTTT. Protein sequence: CASSLLVDTQYF.

The CDR3 DNA is TGTGCCAGCAGCCAACTCGGGGCCCAGTACTTC. Translation gives CASSQLGAQYF. This chain connects TRBV27 to TRBJ2-5; tentative D call: TRBD2 (5 bases). Germline assignment: CDR1 MNHEY and CDR2 SMNVEV (reference sequence). V was shortened by 6 bases and J by 9 bases, with 11 bases between the two germline ends. The CDR3 length is 11 residues.

The CDR3: CASKFRVNYGYTF. The CDR3 coding sequence is TGTGCCAGCAAGTTTAGGGTTAACTATGGCTACACCTTC. The chain uses TRBV2 and TRBJ1-2; D remains ambiguous. V was shortened by 7 bases and J by 1 base, with 10 bases between the two germline ends. CDR3 length: 13 amino acids. Germline loops: CDR1 SNHLY, CDR2 FYNNEI.

The gene calls are TRBV28 and TRBJ2-5, with D unresolved. Germline V gives CDR1 MDHEN, CDR2 SYDVKM. CDR3 length: 15 residues. V shed 3 bases and J shed 5 bases, with 16 bases lying between them. CDR3 nucleotide sequence: TGTGCCAGCAGTTTCAATCCGTTGGTTGGGGAGACCCAGTACTTC. It is translated as CASSFNPLVGETQYF.

The chain is built from TRBV7-8 and TRBJ2-7, with 10 bases lining up with TRBD1. V shed 2 bases and J 4 bases; nucleotides not matched to a gene: 2. Germline lookup yields CDR1 SGHVS and CDR2 FQNEAQ. This CDR3 contains 14 residues. For the CDR3, the DNA is TGTGCCAGCAGCTTAAGACAGGGGGCTTACGAGCAGTACTTC. It yields the protein CASSLRQGAYEQYF.

J is TRBJ1-1 and V is TRBV28, with 9 bases aligning to TRBD1. CDR1 and CDR2 (germline): MDHEN, SYDVKM. V gave up 1 base and J gave up 6 bases; unmatched junction bases: 6. This CDR3 has 15 amino acids. The CDR3 region has the DNA TGTGCCAGCAGTTTATCTCGACAGGGGGTTTCTGAAGCTTTCTTT. The encoded protein is CASSLSRQGVSEAFF.